This is a list of T cell receptor beta chains from one sample in a study of blood T cell repertoires in COVID-19. Assay: immunoSEQ multiplex PCR; the TCRdb copy retains only in-frame clones and omits some. The data show some 110,000 clones, approximately 80% seen once. The sequenced sample was peripheral blood. All receptors come from a woman aged 70-85 years with acute or convalescent COVID-19. Both conserved end residues are part of each CDR3.

j_call v_call cdr3_aa
TRBJ2-2 TRBV6-2/TRBV6-3 CASSRTGELFF
TRBJ2-7 TRBV7-9 CASSPNWREGGEQYF
TRBJ1-1 TRBV10-1 CASRGQGGTEAFF
TRBJ1-5 TRBV30 CAWSLGQGNQPQHF
TRBJ1-5 TRBV25-1 CASSWGDLRPQHF
TRBJ2-7 TRBV12-3/TRBV12-4 CAISSSSYEQYF
TRBJ1-5 TRBV11-2 CASSLGSGPQHF
TRBJ1-1 TRBV7-6 CASSLWTTTEAFF
TRBJ1-6 TRBV5-8 CASSFGGYNSPLHF
TRBJ1-6 TRBV5-6 CASKGGTGDNSPLHF
TRBJ2-1 TRBV9 CASSPRTGTYREQFF
TRBJ1-2 TRBV25-1 CASSEWGGNYGYTF
TRBJ2-7 TRBV2 CASSPNRGDEQYF
TRBJ2-1 TRBV12-3/TRBV12-4 CASSSGGGSGQFF
TRBJ1-5 TRBV5-1 CASSLDSPSNQPQHF
TRBJ2-3 TRBV21-1 CASSKRTSGGYPPSTDTQYF
TRBJ1-6 TRBV27 CASRYTVGGNSPLHF
TRBJ1-5 TRBV27 CASSFQQGGSQPQHF
TRBJ2-1 TRBV3-1/TRBV3-2 CASSYIGGYNEQFF
TRBJ2-7 TRBV27 CASSWTSGRVDEQYF
TRBJ1-2 TRBV2 CASSSDRHGYTF
TRBJ2-5 TRBV19 CASSIERGGPPGAQETQYF
TRBJ1-1 TRBV6-5 CASRKQGANTEAFF
TRBJ2-1 TRBV5-1 CASSTGTGWYNEQFF
TRBJ1-4 TRBV28 CASSKGFNEKLFF
TRBJ2-2 TRBV19 CASSTGTGSPTNTGELFF
TRBJ1-6 TRBV7-3 CASSLMAGRNSPLHF
TRBJ1-3 TRBV10-3 CALRGDQSGNTIYF
TRBJ1-5 TRBV14 CASSQDKQDRRYSNQPQHF